This entry features one T cell receptor (beta chain) sequence. Profiled with immunoSEQ multiplex PCR; TCRdb holds only in-frame clones, not every one. The table shows about 130,000 clones, with about four fifths occurring only once. The record originates from a study of blood T cell repertoires in COVID-19. This CDR3 is built from 12 residues. Germline V gene lookup returns CDR1 SGHKS and CDR2 YYEKEE (reference sequence). Trimming took off 4 bases at V and 4 bases at J, with 8 bases between the two ends. The receptor's source is a man aged 45-65 years who had recovered from COVID-19. Input material: PBMCs or T cells enriched from blood (not recorded which). The genes are TRBV5-5 and TRBJ1-2; a possible D gene is TRBD1 (5 bases). CDR3 nucleotides: TGTGCCAGCAGCGCCAGGGTCTATGGCTACACCTTC. Amino acid sequence: CASSARVYGYTF.